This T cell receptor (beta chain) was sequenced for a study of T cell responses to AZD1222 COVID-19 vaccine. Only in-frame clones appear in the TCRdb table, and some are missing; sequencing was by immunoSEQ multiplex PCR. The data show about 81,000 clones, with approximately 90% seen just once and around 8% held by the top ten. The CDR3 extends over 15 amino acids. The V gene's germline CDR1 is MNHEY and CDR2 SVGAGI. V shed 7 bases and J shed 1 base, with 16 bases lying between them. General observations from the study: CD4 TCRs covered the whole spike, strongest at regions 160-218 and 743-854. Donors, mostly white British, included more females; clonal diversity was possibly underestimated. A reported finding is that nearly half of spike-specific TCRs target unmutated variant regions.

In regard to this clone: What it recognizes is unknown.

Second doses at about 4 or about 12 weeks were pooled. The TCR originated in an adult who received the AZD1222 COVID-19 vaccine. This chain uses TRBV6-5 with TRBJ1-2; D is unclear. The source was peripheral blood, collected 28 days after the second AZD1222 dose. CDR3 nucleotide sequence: TGTGCCAGCAACCCCGGCGGGGTTGGTAACTATGGCTACACCTTC. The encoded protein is CASNPGGVGNYGYTF.